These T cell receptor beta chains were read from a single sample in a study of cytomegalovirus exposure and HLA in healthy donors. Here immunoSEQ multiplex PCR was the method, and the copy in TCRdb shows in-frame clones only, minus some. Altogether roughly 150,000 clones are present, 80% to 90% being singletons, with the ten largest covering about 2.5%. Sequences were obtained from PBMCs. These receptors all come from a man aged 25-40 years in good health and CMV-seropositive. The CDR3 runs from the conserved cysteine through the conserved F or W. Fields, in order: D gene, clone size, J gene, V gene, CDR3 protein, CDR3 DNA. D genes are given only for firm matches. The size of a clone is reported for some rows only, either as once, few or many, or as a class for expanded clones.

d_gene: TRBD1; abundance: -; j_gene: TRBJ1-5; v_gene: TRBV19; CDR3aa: CASSIDLAGGMSQPQHF; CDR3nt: TGTGCCAGTAGTATAGATTTGGCAGGGGGCATGAGTCAGCCCCAGCATTTT
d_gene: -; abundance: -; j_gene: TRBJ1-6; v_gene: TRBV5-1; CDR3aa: CASSLQDSSSPLHF; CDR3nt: TGCGCCAGCAGCTTGCAGGACAGTAGCTCACCCCTCCACTTT
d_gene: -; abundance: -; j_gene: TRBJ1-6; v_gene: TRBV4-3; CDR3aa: CASSQDYQTRSPLHF; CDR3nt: TGCGCCAGCAGCCAAGATTACCAAACCAGATCACCCCTCCACTTT
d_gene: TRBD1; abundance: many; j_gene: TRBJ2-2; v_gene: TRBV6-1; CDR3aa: CASSTETGGGELFF; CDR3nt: TGTGCCAGCAGTACTGAGACAGGGGGAGGGGAGCTGTTTTTT
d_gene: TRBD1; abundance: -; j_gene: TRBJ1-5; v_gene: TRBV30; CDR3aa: CAWSVGTGFQPQHF; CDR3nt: TGTGCCTGGAGTGTGGGGACAGGGTTTCAGCCCCAGCATTTT
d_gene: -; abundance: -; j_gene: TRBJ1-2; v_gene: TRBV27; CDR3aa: CASSPQGSNYGYTF; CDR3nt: TGTGCCAGCAGTCCCCAGGGGAGTAACTATGGCTACACCTTC
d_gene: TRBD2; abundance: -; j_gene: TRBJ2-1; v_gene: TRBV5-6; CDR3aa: CASSFSAGGPVNEQFF; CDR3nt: TGTGCCAGCAGCTTTTCGGCGGGAGGCCCCGTGAATGAGCAGTTCTTC
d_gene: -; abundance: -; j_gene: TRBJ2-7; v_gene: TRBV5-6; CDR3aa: CASSSLLANYEQYF; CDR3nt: TGTGCCAGCAGCTCGCTACTAGCCAACTACGAGCAGTACTTC
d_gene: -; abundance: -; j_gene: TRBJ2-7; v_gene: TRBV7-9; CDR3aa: CSSSSLRGISSYEQYF; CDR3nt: TGTTCCAGCAGCTCCTTACGAGGGATATCCTCCTACGAGCAGTACTTC
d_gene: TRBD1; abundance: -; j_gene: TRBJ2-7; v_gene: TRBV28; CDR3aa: CASSPPGTGAYEQYF; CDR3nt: TGTGCCAGCAGTCCACCCGGGACAGGCGCCTACGAGCAGTACTTC
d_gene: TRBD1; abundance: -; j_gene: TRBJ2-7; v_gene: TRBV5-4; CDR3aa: CASRHGQGNYEQYF; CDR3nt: TGTGCCAGCAGGCACGGACAGGGGAACTACGAGCAGTACTTC
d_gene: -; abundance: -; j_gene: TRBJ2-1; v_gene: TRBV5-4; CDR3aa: CASSSRLGSYNEQFF; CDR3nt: TGTGCCAGCAGCTCCCGACTAGGCTCCTACAATGAGCAGTTCTTC
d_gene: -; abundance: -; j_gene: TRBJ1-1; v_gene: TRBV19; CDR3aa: CASSREGQEQAFF; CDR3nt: TGTGCCAGTAGTCGGGAGGGACAAGAACAGGCTTTCTTT
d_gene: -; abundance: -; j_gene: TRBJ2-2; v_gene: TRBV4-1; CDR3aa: CASSQDPLTGELFF; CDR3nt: TGCGCCAGCAGCCAAGACCCACTCACCGGGGAGCTGTTTTTT
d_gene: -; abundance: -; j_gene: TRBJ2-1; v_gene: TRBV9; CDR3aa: CASSEGAGGGSSYNEQFF; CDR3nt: TGTGCCAGCAGCGAAGGGGCCGGGGGCGGGAGTTCTTACAATGAGCAGTTCTTC
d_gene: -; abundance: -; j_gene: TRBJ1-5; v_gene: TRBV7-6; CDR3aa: CASSLARVGGSNQPQHF; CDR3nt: TGTGCCAGCAGCTTAGCGCGAGTAGGAGGTAGCAATCAGCCCCAGCATTTT
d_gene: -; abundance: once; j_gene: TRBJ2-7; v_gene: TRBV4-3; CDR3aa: CASSQDTRAYEQYF; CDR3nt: TGCGCCAGCAGCCAAGATACCAGGGCCTACGAGCAGTACTTC
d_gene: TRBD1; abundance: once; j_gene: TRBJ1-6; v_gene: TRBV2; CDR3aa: CASRRGLWDSPLHF; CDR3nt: TGTGCCAGCAGGAGGGGGCTCTGGGATTCACCCCTCCACTTT
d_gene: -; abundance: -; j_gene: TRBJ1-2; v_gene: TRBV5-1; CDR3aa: CASRAGSDYGYTF; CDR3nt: TGCGCCAGCAGGGCAGGTTCGGACTATGGCTACACCTTC
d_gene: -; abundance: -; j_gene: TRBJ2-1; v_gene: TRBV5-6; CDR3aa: CASSYSQAHNEQFF; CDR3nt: TGTGCCAGCAGCTATTCGCAGGCTCACAATGAGCAGTTCTTC
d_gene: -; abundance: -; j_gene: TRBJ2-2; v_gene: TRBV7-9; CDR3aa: CASNKRGSTGELFF; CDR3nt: TGTGCCAGCAACAAGCGAGGCAGCACCGGGGAGCTGTTTTTT
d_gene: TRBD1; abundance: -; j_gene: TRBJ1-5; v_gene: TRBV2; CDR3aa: CASRTGYSNQPQHF; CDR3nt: TGTGCCAGCAGGACAGGGTATAGCAATCAGCCCCAGCATTTT
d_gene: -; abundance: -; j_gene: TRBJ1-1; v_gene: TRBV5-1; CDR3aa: CASSLAQGREANAEAFF; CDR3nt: TGCGCCAGCAGCTTGGCCCAGGGGCGGGAGGCGAATGCTGAAGCTTTCTTT
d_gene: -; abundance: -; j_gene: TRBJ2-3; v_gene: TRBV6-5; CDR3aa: CASSRQAPADTQYF; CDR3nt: TGTGCCAGCAGTCGACAGGCCCCAGCAGATACGCAGTATTTT
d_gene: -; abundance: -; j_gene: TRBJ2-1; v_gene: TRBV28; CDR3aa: CASGQSYNEQFF; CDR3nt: TGTGCCAGCGGGCAATCCTACAATGAGCAGTTCTTC